The next 25 T cell receptor beta chains were all read from a single sample in a study of PD-L1 blockade in urothelial cancer. Repertoires were generated with immunoSEQ multiplex PCR, while TCRdb's copy carries only in-frame clones and drops some. The sample has tens of thousands of clones, around 87% seen once. Time point denoted: pretreatment peripheral blood. This specimen was PBMCs, taken around atezolizumab (anti-PD-L1) treatment. The receptors derive from a man between 60 and 70 years old with urothelial cancer.

This chain connects TRBV7-2 to TRBJ2-7, with TRBD2 matching 13 bases. The CDR3 contains 15 residues. The V gene end was trimmed by 5 bases and the J gene end by 6 bases; junction bases not matched to a gene: 7. The germline V gene encodes CDR1 SGHTA and CDR2 FQGNSA. The DNA for the CDR3 is TGTGCCAGCAGCGAACTAGCGGGAGGGAGGGGCGAGCAGTACTTC. Amino acid sequence: CASSELAGGRGEQYF.

This clone was seen a handful of times. The chain carries TRBV11-2 and TRBJ1-5; D is uncertain. Trimming cost V 5 bases and J 0 bases, with 17 bases left between them. Germline V gene sequence: CDR1 SGHAT, CDR2 FQNNGV. CDR3 length: 17 residues. This CDR3 is CASSPTSSFYSNQPQHF. The CDR3, as DNA: TGTGCCAGCAGCCCGACTAGCAGCTTCTATAGCAATCAGCCCCAGCATTTT.

The chain recombines TRBV14 with TRBJ2-5; D is uncertain. This CDR3 has 13 residues. Trimming stripped 2 bases from V and 4 bases from J, with 8 bases between. Per the germline V gene, CDR1 is SGHDN and CDR2 is FVKESK. Here the CDR3 DNA reads TGTGCCAGCAGCCAAATAGGAGCAGAGACCCAGTACTTC. Encoded protein: CASSQIGAETQYF.

The V gene is TRBV7-2, the J gene TRBJ2-4; 9 positions match TRBD2. CDR1 and CDR2 (germline): SGHTA, FQGNSA. Trimming at V came to 1 base and at J to 6 bases, leaving 7 bases not matched to a gene. The CDR3 has 16 amino acids. CDR3 residues: CASSLEAGGRGNIQYF. The CDR3 DNA reads as TGTGCCAGCAGCTTAGAGGCGGGGGGGCGGGGAAACATTCAGTACTTC.

The chain employs TRBV4-1 and TRBJ1-5, with D uncertain. Germline V gene sequence: CDR1 MGHRA, CDR2 YSYEKL. The CDR3 contains 15 residues. V dropped 0 bases and J dropped 5 bases, with 11 bases sitting between them. The DNA for the CDR3 is TGCGCCAGCAGCCAAGATGCTCAGGAGGATCAGCCCCAGCATTTT. Translated: CASSQDAQEDQPQHF.

This clone was counted once. This chain connects TRBV7-3 to TRBJ2-7; D may be TRBD1 (5 bases). Germline V gene data show CDR1 as SGHTA and CDR2 as FQGTGA. V dropped 5 bases and J dropped 6 bases, with 14 bases sitting between them. The CDR3 extends over 13 amino acids. CDR3 amino acids: CASSAQGGGEQYF. The CDR3 DNA sequence: TGTGCCAGCAGCGCCCAGGGTGGTGGCGAGCAGTACTTC.

The genes are TRBV28 and TRBJ1-4; perhaps TRBD1 as D (6 bases). Germline V gene sequence: CDR1 MDHEN, CDR2 SYDVKM. V was pared by 5 bases and J by 7 bases, with 20 bases between. The CDR3 spans 16 residues. Here the CDR3 reads CASSPSPGRGIEKLFF. In DNA form, the CDR3 reads TGTGCCAGCAGTCCCTCTCCGGGGAGGGGGATTGAAAAACTGTTTTTT.

The CDR3, as DNA: TGTGCCAGCAGCCAACGACAGGGGAAAGAGGAAAAACTGTTTTTT. Translated, it gives CASSQRQGKEEKLFF. V gene TRBV4-2 combines with J gene TRBJ1-4; 8 bases fit TRBD1. Germline values: CDR1 LGHNA, CDR2 YNFKEQ. This CDR3 comprises 15 residues. Trimming removed 2 bases from V and 8 bases from J; junction bases left unmatched: 7.

This sequence joins TRBV4-3 and TRBJ2-1, with TRBD1 identical over 11 bases. The CDR3 is 15 residues long. Looked up from germline, CDR1 is LGHNA and CDR2 is YSLEER. V gave up 4 bases and J gave up 5 bases; unmatched junction bases: 4. CDR3 coding DNA: TGCGCCAGCAGCCGGGACAGGGGGAGACACAATGAGCAGTTCTTC. It codes for CASSRDRGRHNEQFF.

The chain couples TRBV6-5 to TRBJ2-1; TRBD1 agrees at 7 bases. The CDR3 runs 13 residues. J gave up 3 bases and V 6 bases, and 2 bases lay outside the gene matches. Germline V CDR1 and CDR2: MNHEY, SVGAGI. CDR3 sequence reads: CASSRDSYNEQFF. CDR3 sequence (DNA): TGTGCCAGCAGCCGGGACAGCTACAATGAGCAGTTCTTC.

The rearrangement uses TRBV7-8 and TRBJ1-2; TRBD1 matches at 9 bases. The CDR3 is 14 amino acids. CDR1 is SGHVS, CDR2 FQNEAQ, per germline. The V segment lost 1 base and the J segment 8 bases; nucleotides outside the gene matches: 5. For the CDR3, the DNA is TGTGCCAGCAGCTTAGGTGGGACAGGGTCCGGCTACACCTTC. Its translation: CASSLGGTGSGYTF.

The V gene is TRBV10-3, the J gene TRBJ1-1; perhaps TRBD1 as D (5 bases). The CDR3 length is 14 residues. V gave up 7 bases and J gave up 1 base, with 13 bases separating them. Germline V gives CDR1 ENHRY, CDR2 SYGVKD. The CDR3 DNA reads TGTGCCATCAAGGGAGGGGCAAGGAACACTGAAGCTTTCTTT. It translates to CAIKGGARNTEAFF.

This CDR3 reads CAWSVLSQRLSSEQYF. The CDR3 bases are TGTGCCTGGAGTGTACTGTCCCAGCGGCTCTCGAGCGAGCAGTACTTC. This chain joins TRBV30 and TRBJ2-7, with D possibly TRBD2 on 5 matching bases. CDR3 size: 16 residues. With 0 bases removed from V and 6 bases from J, the gap between germline ends came to 21 bases. CDR1 and CDR2 (germline): GTSNPN, SVGIG (reference sequence). Looking up the rest from reference TRBV30 and TRBJ2-7 gives the full variable domain: SQTIHQWPATLVQPVGSPLSLECTVEGTSNPNLYWYRQAAGRGLQLLFYSVGIGQISSEVPQNLSASRPQDRQFILSSKKLLLSDSGFYLCAWSVLSQRLSSEQYFGPGTRLTVT.

This clone showed up just a few times. The V call is TRBV19, the J call TRBJ2-7, with D possibly being TRBD2 (6 bases). The germline V gene has CDR1 LNHDA and CDR2 SQIVND (reference sequence). With 3 bases removed from V and 3 bases from J, the gap between germline ends came to 12 bases. This CDR3 spans 14 amino acids. This CDR3 is CASSISMGGYEQYF. The CDR3 region has the DNA TGTGCCAGTAGTATCTCTATGGGGGGCTACGAGCAGTACTTC.

The chain joins TRBV9 to TRBJ2-3, with 7 bases lining up with TRBD2. From germline, CDR1 is SGDLS and CDR2 YYNGEE. The CDR3 length is 16 residues. V gave up 3 bases and J gave up 4 bases; unmatched junction bases: 11. In nucleotides, the CDR3 is TGTGCCAGCAGCGCCGACGCCGGACTAGGGTCAGATACGCAGTATTTT. Amino acids: CASSADAGLGSDTQYF.

This clone was seen only once. The chain combines TRBV9 with TRBJ1-2, with D maybe TRBD1 (6 bases). Looked up from germline, CDR1 is SGDLS and CDR2 is YYNGEE. Trimming pared 0 bases from V and 8 bases from J, leaving 17 bases between. This CDR3 comprises 15 residues. In DNA form, the CDR3 reads TGTGCCAGCAGCGTAGCTACGACAGGACGTCGAGGCTACACCTTC. It translates to CASSVATTGRRGYTF.

The rearrangement links TRBV9 to TRBJ2-1; D gene ambiguous. The germline V gene has CDR1 SGDLS and CDR2 YYNGEE. The CDR3 contains 13 residues. V was clipped by 0 bases and J by 10 bases, with 11 bases between them. The CDR3 here is CASSVEQAREQFF. The CDR3 DNA sequence: TGTGCCAGCAGCGTAGAGCAAGCTCGGGAGCAGTTCTTC.

This rearrangement joins TRBV29-1 to TRBJ2-1; D perhaps matches TRBD2 (6 bases). The CDR3 has 12 amino acids. Germline assignment: CDR1 SQVTM and CDR2 ANQGSEA. V lost 6 bases to trimming and J lost 8 bases, with 14 bases between them. CDR3 residues: CSVGGARYEQFF. The CDR3 region has the DNA TGCAGCGTCGGGGGAGCTAGGTATGAGCAGTTCTTC.

The V and J genes are TRBV5-6 and TRBJ2-1; a possible D gene is TRBD2 (5 bases). CDR3 size: 15 residues. Germline CDR1 and CDR2: SGHDT and YYEEEE. Trimming stripped 4 bases from V and 3 bases from J, with 14 bases between. The DNA for the CDR3 is TGTGCCAGCAGCCACCGTTACCGGGACTACAATGAGCAGTTCTTC. Translated: CASSHRYRDYNEQFF. Based on the CDR3 plus reference TRBV5-6 and TRBJ2-1, the full variable domain is DAGVTQSPTHLIKTRGQQVTLRCSPKSGHDTVSWYQQALGQGPQFIFQYYEEEERQRGNFPDRFSGHQFPNYSSELNVNALLLGDSALYLCASSHRYRDYNEQFFGPGTRLTVL.

This chain joins TRBV9 and TRBJ2-7; D call uncertain. CDR3 size: 15 residues. Germline lookup yields CDR1 SGDLS and CDR2 YYNGEE. Between the trimmed V and J ends, which lost 0 bases and 1 base, there was a span of 11 bases. CDR3 region: CASSVASGQSYEQYF. In nucleotides, the CDR3 is TGTGCCAGCAGCGTAGCCTCAGGCCAATCCTACGAGCAGTACTTC. The complete variable domain, with remaining parts taken from reference TRBV9 and TRBJ2-7, reads DSGVTQTPKHLITATGQRVTLRCSPRSGDLSVYWYQQSLDQGLQFLIQYYNGEERAKGNILERFSAQQFPDLHSELNLSSLELGDSALYFCASSVASGQSYEQYFGPGTRLTVT.

The rearrangement uses TRBV2 and TRBJ1-2; D is unresolved. The CDR3 has 13 residues. V was clipped by 5 bases and J by 9 bases, with 16 bases between them. Per germline, CDR1 SNHLY and CDR2 FYNNEI. For the CDR3, the DNA is TGTGCCAGCAGTAGATCGGGGAGTGGAAGCTACACCTTC. It is translated as CASSRSGSGSYTF. The full variable domain, completed using reference TRBV2 and TRBJ1-2, is EPEVTQTPSHQVTQMGQEVILRCVPISNHLYFYWYRQILGQKVEFLVSFYNNEISEKSEIFDDQFSVERPDGSNFTLKIRSTKLEDSAMYFCASSRSGSGSYTFGSGTRLTVV.

The rearrangement links TRBV5-1 to TRBJ2-1; no clear D gene. The CDR3 is 15 amino acids. Trimming left V 3 bases short and J 8 bases short, with 18 bases between. Germline lookup yields CDR1 SGHRS and CDR2 YFSETQ. The CDR3 sequence is CASSYRPVGEDEQFF. The DNA of the CDR3 is TGCGCCAGCAGCTACCGACCCGTGGGTGAGGATGAGCAGTTCTTC.

This clone was seen more than once but under ten times. Germline is not matched at one junction end, which may reflect a read error. The V gene is TRBV11-2, the J gene TRBJ2-5, with TRBD2 matching over 7 bases. Germline assignment: CDR1 SGHAT and CDR2 FQNNGV. The CDR3 covers 12 residues. As DNA, the CDR3 is TGTGCCAGCAGCTTAGGGCTAGCGGAGGAGGACTTC. It codes for CASSLGLAEEDF.

V gene TRBV7-2 combines with J gene TRBJ2-7, with D hard to call. Germline V gene data show CDR1 as SGHTA and CDR2 as FQGNSA. This CDR3 is built from 13 residues. Trimming stripped 5 bases from V and 3 bases from J, with 11 bases between. CDR3 coding DNA: TGTGCCAGCAGCCCCGTTGTACTCTACGAGCAGTACTTC. Translated, it gives CASSPVVLYEQYF.

The rearrangement uses TRBV7-2 and TRBJ2-7; weak D call: TRBD1 (6 bases). Per germline, CDR1 SGHTA and CDR2 FQGNSA. The CDR3 length is 19 residues. Trimming cost V 4 bases and J 0 bases, with 25 bases left between them. The CDR3 sequence: CASSSSNTGSDRFSYEQYF. CDR3 nucleotide sequence: TGTGCCAGCAGCTCATCGAACACCGGCTCAGACAGGTTCTCCTACGAGCAGTACTTC.